A selection of T cell receptor beta chains follows, all from one sample in a study of OX40 agonist ivuxolimab in advanced cancers. Libraries were prepared by immunoSEQ multiplex PCR; TCRdb keeps only in-frame clonotypes and omits some of them. The sample lists about 100,000 clones, about 89% occurring once. The sample consisted of CD4+ or CD8+ T cells sorted from blood, taken in a trial of the OX40 agonist ivuxolimab. The receptors stem from an adult with an advanced solid tumor such as melanoma, head and neck, liver or kidney cancer. CDR3s include the opening cysteine and the closing phenylalanine or tryptophan. The order of the fields is V gene, J gene, CDR3 protein.

>TRBV19|TRBJ2-7
CASSNLGESYEQYF
>TRBV11-3|TRBJ2-2
CASSKGRQGSTGELFF
>TRBV5-1|TRBJ2-3
CASGTSGTGDTQYF
>TRBV19|TRBJ2-2
CASSRGQGRNTGELFF
>TRBV30|TRBJ1-1
CASTESIYRTTTEAFF
>TRBV5-4|TRBJ2-7
CASSFGGQGIGTYEQYF
>TRBV7-6|TRBJ2-1
CASSPSTGTYNEQFF
>TRBV23-1|TRBJ2-7
CASGFGTEFYEQYF
>TRBV19|TRBJ2-6
CASMGLRGANVLTF
>TRBV4-1|TRBJ1-5
CASSQETEDQPQHF
>TRBV30|TRBJ1-1
CAWANGGTEAFF
>TRBV4-2|TRBJ2-1
CASSQVRSRGNEQFF
>TRBV5-1|TRBJ2-3
CASRGLVSGSSWDTQYF
>TRBV27|TRBJ2-1
CASTSPGQLDEQFF
>TRBV27|TRBJ2-7
CASSFEGPPYEQYF
>TRBV11-1|TRBJ2-5
CASSWTKETQYF
>TRBV2|TRBJ2-3
CASSDGGTDTQYF
>TRBV5-1|TRBJ2-7
CASSPRLATYEQYF
>TRBV19|TRBJ1-4
CASSHRGGKLFF
>TRBV11-2|TRBJ1-1
CASSHSPGPQAAFF
>TRBV7-6|TRBJ2-3
CASSFGGRGVQYF
>TRBV5-1|TRBJ1-4
CASSSTGKRANEKLFF
>TRBV7-8|TRBJ2-7
CASSHSAPSYEQYF
>TRBV5-1|TRBJ2-7
CASSFGTGKREDYEQYF
>TRBV5-1|TRBJ2-1
CASSLSSYNEQFF
>TRBV15|TRBJ1-1
CATSRPLTYGTEAFF
>TRBV11-3|TRBJ2-3
CASSLGLAGGTDTQYF
>TRBV28|TRBJ1-2
CASSLRGSYGYTF